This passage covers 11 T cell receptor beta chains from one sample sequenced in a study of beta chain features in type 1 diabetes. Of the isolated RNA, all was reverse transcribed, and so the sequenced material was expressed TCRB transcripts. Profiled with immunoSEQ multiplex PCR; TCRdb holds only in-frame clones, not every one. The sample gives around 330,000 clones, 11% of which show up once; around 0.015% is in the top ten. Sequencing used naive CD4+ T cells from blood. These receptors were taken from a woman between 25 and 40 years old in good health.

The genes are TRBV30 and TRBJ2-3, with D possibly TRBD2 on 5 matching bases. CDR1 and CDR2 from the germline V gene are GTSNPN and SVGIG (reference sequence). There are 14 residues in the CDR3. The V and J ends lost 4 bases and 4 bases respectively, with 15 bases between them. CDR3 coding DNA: TGTGCCTGGAAAGCAGAAAGGGAGCCAGATACGCAGTATTTT. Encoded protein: CAWKAEREPDTQYF.

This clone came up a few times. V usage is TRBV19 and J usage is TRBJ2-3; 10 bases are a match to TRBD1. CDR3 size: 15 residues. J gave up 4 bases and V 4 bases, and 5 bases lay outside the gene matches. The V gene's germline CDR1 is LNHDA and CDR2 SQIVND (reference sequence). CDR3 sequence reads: CASSKLGQGADTQYF. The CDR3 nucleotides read TGTGCCAGTAGTAAACTCGGACAGGGGGCAGATACGCAGTATTTT. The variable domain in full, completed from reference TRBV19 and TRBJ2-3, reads DGGITQSPKYLFRKEGQNVTLSCEQNLNHDAMYWYRQDPGQGLRLIYYSQIVNDFQKGDIAEGYSVSREKKESFPLTVTSAQKNPTAFYLCASSKLGQGADTQYFGPGTRLTVL.

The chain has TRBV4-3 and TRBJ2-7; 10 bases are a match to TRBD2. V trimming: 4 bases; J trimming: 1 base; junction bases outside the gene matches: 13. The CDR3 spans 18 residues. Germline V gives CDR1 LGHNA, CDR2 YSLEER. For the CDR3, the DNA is TGCGCCAGCAGCCTGGCATCTAGCGGGAGCTCGGGGTCCTACGAGCAGTACTTC. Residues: CASSLASSGSSGSYEQYF.

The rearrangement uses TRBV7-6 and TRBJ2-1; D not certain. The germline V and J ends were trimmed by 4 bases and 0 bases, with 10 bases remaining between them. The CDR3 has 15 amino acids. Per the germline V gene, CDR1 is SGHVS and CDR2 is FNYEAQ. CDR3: CASSSLFFSYNEQFF. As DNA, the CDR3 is TGTGCCAGCAGCTCTCTATTCTTCTCCTACAATGAGCAGTTCTTC.

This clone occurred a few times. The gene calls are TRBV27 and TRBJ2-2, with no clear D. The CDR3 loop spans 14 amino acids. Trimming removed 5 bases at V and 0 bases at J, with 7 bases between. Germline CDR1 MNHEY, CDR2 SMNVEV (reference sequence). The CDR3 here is CASSNTTNTGELFF. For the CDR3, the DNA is TGTGCCAGCAGTAACACGACGAACACCGGGGAGCTGTTTTTT.

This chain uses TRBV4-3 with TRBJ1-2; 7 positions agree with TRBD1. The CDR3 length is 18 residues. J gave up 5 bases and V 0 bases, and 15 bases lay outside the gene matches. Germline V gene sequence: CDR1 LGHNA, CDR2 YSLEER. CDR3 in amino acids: CASSQDLAGGRTSYGYTF. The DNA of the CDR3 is TGCGCCAGCAGCCAAGATCTAGCAGGGGGTAGGACTTCGTATGGCTACACCTTC.

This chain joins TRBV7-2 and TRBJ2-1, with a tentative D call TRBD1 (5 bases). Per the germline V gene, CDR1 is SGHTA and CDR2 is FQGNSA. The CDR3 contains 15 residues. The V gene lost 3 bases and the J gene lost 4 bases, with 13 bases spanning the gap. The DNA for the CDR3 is TGTGCCAGCAGCTTGGTGGCAGGGTTATACAATGAGCAGTTCTTC. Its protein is CASSLVAGLYNEQFF.

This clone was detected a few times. The CDR3, as DNA: TGTGCCAGCAGCAACCGGGACGGGAGTGAAAAACTGTTTTTT. Its protein product is CASSNRDGSEKLFF. V gene TRBV5-4 combines with J gene TRBJ1-4, with D perhaps matching TRBD1 (5 bases). Germline CDR1 reads SGHNT; CDR2 reads YYREEE (reference sequence). The ends were cut back, 4 bases at V and 7 bases at J, with 14 bases in the middle. The CDR3 consists of 14 residues.

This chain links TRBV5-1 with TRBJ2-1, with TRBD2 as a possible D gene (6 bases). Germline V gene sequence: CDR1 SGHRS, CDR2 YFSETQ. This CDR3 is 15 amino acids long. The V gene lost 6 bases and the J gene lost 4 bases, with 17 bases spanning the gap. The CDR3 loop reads CASTSGGILYNEQFF. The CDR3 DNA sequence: TGCGCCAGCACCTCCGGCGGGATTCTTTACAATGAGCAGTTCTTC.

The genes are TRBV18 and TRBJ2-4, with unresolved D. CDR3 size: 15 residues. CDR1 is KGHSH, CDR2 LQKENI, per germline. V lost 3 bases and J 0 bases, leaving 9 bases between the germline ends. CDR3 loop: CASSPSQIAKNIQYF. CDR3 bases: TGTGCCAGCTCACCGTCACAGATAGCCAAAAACATTCAGTACTTC.

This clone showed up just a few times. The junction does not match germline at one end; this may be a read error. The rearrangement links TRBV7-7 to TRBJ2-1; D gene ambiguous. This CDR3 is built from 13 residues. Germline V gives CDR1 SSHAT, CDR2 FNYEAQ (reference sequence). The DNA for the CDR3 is TGTGCTAGCAGCCTTACTCCCTTCAATGAGCAGTTCTTC. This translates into CASSLTPFNEQFF.